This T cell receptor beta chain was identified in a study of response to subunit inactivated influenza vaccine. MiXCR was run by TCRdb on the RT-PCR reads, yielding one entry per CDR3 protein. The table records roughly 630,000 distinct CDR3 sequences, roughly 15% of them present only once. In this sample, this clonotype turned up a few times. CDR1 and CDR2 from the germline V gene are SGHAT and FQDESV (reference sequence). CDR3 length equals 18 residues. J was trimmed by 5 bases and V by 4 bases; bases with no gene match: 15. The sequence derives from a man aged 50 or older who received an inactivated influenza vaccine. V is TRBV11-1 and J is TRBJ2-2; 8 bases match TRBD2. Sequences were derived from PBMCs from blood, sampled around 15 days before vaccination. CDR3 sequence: CASSSARAGDLSTGELFF. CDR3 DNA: TGTGCCAGCAGCTCCGCTAGAGCGGGGGATTTGAGTACCGGGGAGCTGTTTTTT.